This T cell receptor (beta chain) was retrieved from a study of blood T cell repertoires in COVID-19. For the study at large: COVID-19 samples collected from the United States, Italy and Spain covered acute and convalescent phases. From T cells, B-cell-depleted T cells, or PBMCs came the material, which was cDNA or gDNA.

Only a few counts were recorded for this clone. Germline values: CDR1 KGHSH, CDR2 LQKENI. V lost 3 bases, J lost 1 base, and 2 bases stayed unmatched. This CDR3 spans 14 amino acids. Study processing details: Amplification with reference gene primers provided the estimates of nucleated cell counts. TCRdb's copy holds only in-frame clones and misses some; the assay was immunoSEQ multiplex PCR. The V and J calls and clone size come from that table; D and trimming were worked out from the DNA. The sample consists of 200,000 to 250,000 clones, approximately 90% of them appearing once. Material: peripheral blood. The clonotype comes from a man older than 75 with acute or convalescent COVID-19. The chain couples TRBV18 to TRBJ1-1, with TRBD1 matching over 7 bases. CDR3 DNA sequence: TGTGCCAGCTCACCGGGACAGACGAACACTGAAGCTTTCTTT. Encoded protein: CASSPGQTNTEAFF.